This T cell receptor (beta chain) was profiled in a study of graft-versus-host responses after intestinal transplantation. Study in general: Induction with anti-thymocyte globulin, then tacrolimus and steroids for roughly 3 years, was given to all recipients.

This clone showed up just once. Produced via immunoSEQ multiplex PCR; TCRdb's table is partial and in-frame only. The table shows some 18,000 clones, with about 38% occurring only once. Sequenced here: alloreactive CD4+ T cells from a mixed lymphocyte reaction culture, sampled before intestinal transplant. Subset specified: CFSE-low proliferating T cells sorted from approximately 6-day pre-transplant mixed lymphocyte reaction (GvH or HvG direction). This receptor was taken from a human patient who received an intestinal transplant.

CDR3 sequence reads: CASSSDNLNTGELFF. The CDR3, as DNA: TGCGCCAGCAGCTCGGACAATCTGAACACCGGGGAGCTGTTTTTT. The chain employs TRBV5-1 and TRBJ2-2; D might be TRBD1 (5 bases). V was shortened by 3 bases and J by 1 base, with 10 bases between the two germline ends. CDR1 SGHRS and CDR2 YFSETQ come from the germline V gene. This CDR3 contains 15 residues.